A single T cell receptor (beta chain) is shown here with its context. Its antigen is unknown. This entry is derived from a study of cytomegalovirus exposure and HLA in healthy donors. Background on the study: Early on, a data release was issued that held 80 million to 90 million unique TCRs from HLA-typed donors.

With 6 bases removed from V and 2 bases from J, the gap between germline ends came to 17 bases. CDR1 MNHEY and CDR2 SVGAGI come from the germline V gene. The CDR3 sequence is 15 residues long. Findings and caveats of the study: Only CMV serostatus was available as immune exposure information. Most of the CMV-associated TCR beta chains (in a later analysis) appeared to be HLA-restricted.

Primers: 60 Vbeta forward and 13 Jbeta reverse. Some clones are missing from TCRdb's copy, which holds only in-frame ones; the method was immunoSEQ multiplex PCR. Altogether about 150,000 clones are present, 82% being singletons, with the ten largest covering about 3.4%. The chain has TRBV6-5 and TRBJ2-7, with D maybe TRBD2 (6 bases). The source material was PBMCs. The TCR originated in a male donor in good health and CMV-seronegative. The CDR3 region is CASRTPTGGTYEQYF. The CDR3 DNA is TGTGCCAGCAGAACGCCGACCGGGGGAACCTACGAGCAGTACTTC.